Presented here are 28 T cell receptor beta chains from one specimen sequenced in a study of Ad26.COV2.S vaccination and SARS-CoV-2 variants. Treatment indicated: about 20 received Ad26.COV2.S at low or high dose, single or two shots; about five received placebo; per-sample allocation not given. At day 63 after the first vaccine or placebo injection, samples were drawn. The table came from immunoSEQ multiplex PCR; TCRdb's copy has only in-frame clones and leaves some out. The sample lists about 680,000 clones, more than 80% occurring once. This material consisted of peripheral blood, taken in a trial of Ad26.COV2.S vaccine versus placebo. These receptors were obtained from a person between 18 and 65 years old who received the Ad26.COV2.S COVID-19 vaccine or a placebo.

This chain links TRBV30 with TRBJ1-3, with D possibly TRBD1 on 5 matching bases. Trimming stripped 2 bases from V and 4 bases from J, with 15 bases between. Germline V lookup: CDR1 GTSNPN, CDR2 SVGIG (reference sequence). The CDR3 consists of 15 residues. CDR3 residues: CAWSRTRALGNTIYF. CDR3 coding DNA: TGTGCCTGGAGTCGGACAAGGGCGTTGGGAAACACCATATATTTT.

This chain joins TRBV6-2 or TRBV6-3 and TRBJ1-1; D is ambiguous. The CDR3 spans 14 residues. The V end lost 2 bases, the J end lost 1 base, and 8 bases lay between the germline ends. Germline assignment: CDR1 MNHEY and CDR2 SVGEGT. The CDR3 loop reads CASSYRAPNTEAFF. DNA for the CDR3: TGTGCCAGCAGTTACCGGGCACCGAACACTGAAGCTTTCTTT.

V gene TRBV4-2 combines with J gene TRBJ1-6; no firm D call. Trimming stripped 0 bases from V and 9 bases from J, with 6 bases between. Germline CDR1 LGHNA, CDR2 YNFKEQ. CDR3 length: 13 residues. The CDR3 protein is CASSQDWGSPLHF. In nucleotides, the CDR3 is TGTGCCAGCAGCCAAGATTGGGGTTCACCCCTCCACTTT.

The chain couples TRBV19 to TRBJ2-2, with TRBD2 matching 13 bases. The germline V gene encodes CDR1 LNHDA and CDR2 SQIVND (reference sequence). After removal of 5 bases from V and 2 bases from J, the junction contained 8 bases not matched to a gene. The CDR3 has 18 amino acids. CDR3 amino acids: CASSGGTSGTPNTGELFF. The CDR3 nucleotides are TGTGCCAGTAGTGGGGGGACTAGCGGGACCCCAAACACCGGGGAGCTGTTTTTT.

CDR3 residues: CASSLAEQETQYF. The CDR3 bases are TGTGCCAGCAGCTTGGCGGAGCAAGAGACCCAGTACTTC. The chain is built from TRBV5-4 and TRBJ2-5; D call uncertain. V lost 0 bases and J 2 bases, leaving 5 bases between the germline ends. Per the germline V gene, CDR1 is SGHNT and CDR2 is YYREEE (reference sequence). The CDR3 covers 13 residues.

The chain links TRBV3-1 (or the pseudogene TRBV3-2) to TRBJ2-4, with D maybe TRBD2 (5 bases). The CDR3 length is 13 residues. Trimming pared 5 bases from V and 7 bases from J, leaving 12 bases between. The germline V gene encodes CDR1 LGHDT and CDR2 YNNKEL (reference sequence). CDR3 sequence: CASSFDYRNIQYF. The CDR3 nucleotides are TGTGCCAGCAGCTTTGACTACCGGAACATTCAGTACTTC.

V gene TRBV12-3 or TRBV12-4 combines with J gene TRBJ2-7; 8 bases fit TRBD2. After removal of 6 bases from V and 7 bases from J, the junction contained 8 bases not matched to a gene. The CDR3 is made up of 13 amino acids. The CDR3 reads CASSTGTGGEQYF. CDR3 nucleotides: TGTGCCAGCAGCACCGGGACGGGGGGGGAGCAGTACTTC.

V and J are TRBV7-9 and TRBJ2-4; 7 bases are shared with TRBD1. The trim removed 5 bases at V and 4 bases at J, leaving 8 bases unmatched. This CDR3 is 15 amino acids long. The germline V gene has CDR1 SEHNR and CDR2 FQNEAQ (reference sequence). CDR3 in DNA: TGTGCCAGCAGCGCCCGAGGGGGCGGAAAAAACATTCAGTACTTC. Amino acid sequence: CASSARGGGKNIQYF.

The chain couples TRBV6-1 to TRBJ1-3; possible D gene TRBD1, 5 bases. Germline V gives CDR1 MNHNS, CDR2 SASEGT. The V end was cut by 0 bases, the J end by 0 bases, with 9 bases between. This CDR3 spans 16 amino acids. CDR3 DNA sequence: TGTGCCAGCAGTGAAGCCGGGGGTCACTCTGGAAACACCATATATTTT. Translated: CASSEAGGHSGNTIYF.

This chain links TRBV19 with TRBJ1-2, with 11 bases fitting TRBD1. Germline V lookup: CDR1 LNHDA, CDR2 SQIVND (reference sequence). Losses at the gene ends were 6 bases for V and 4 bases for J; bases not matched to a gene: 7. The CDR3 has 15 amino acids. DNA of the CDR3: TGTGCCAGTAGCATTAGGACAGGGGGCATCTATGGCTACACCTTC. Protein sequence: CASSIRTGGIYGYTF. Full variable domain (remainder filled in from reference TRBV19 and TRBJ1-2): DGGITQSPKYLFRKEGQNVTLSCEQNLNHDAMYWYRQDPGQGLRLIYYSQIVNDFQKGDIAEGYSVSREKKESFPLTVTSAQKNPTAFYLCASSIRTGGIYGYTFGSGTRLTVV.

V usage is TRBV3-1 (or the pseudogene TRBV3-2) and J usage is TRBJ2-7; D gene ambiguous. Germline V gives CDR1 LGHDT, CDR2 YNNKEL (reference sequence). CDR3 size: 11 residues. V shed 4 bases and J shed 6 bases, with 7 bases lying between them. The DNA for the CDR3 is TGTGCCAGCAGCCTCACCTCCGAGCAGTACTTC. It codes for CASSLTSEQYF.

The rearrangement links TRBV12-3 or TRBV12-4 to TRBJ1-2; 7 nucleotides match TRBD1. The V gene end was trimmed by 6 bases and the J gene end by 4 bases; junction bases not matched to a gene: 5. This CDR3 has 13 residues. The CDR3 here is CASRSTGTYGYTF. For the CDR3, the DNA is TGTGCCAGCAGATCGACAGGGACCTATGGCTACACCTTC.

The chain links TRBV2 to TRBJ1-5; no clear D. CDR3 length equals 14 residues. Germline V lookup: CDR1 SNHLY, CDR2 FYNNEI. V lost 7 bases to trimming and J lost 1 base, with 11 bases between them. The CDR3 bases are TGTGCCAGCAACCCTAGCCCAAGCAATCAGCCCCAGCATTTT. It codes for CASNPSPSNQPQHF.

V is TRBV15 and J is TRBJ2-5, with no clear D. The CDR3 sequence is 13 residues long. The germline CDR1 and CDR2 sequences are LNHNV and YYDKDF (reference sequence). The V and J ends lost 0 bases and 2 bases respectively, with 4 bases between them. The CDR3 sequence: CATSRDQQETQYF. CDR3 bases: TGTGCCACCAGCAGAGACCAGCAAGAGACCCAGTACTTC. The full variable domain, with the rest looked up from reference TRBV15 and TRBJ2-5, is DAMVIQNPRYQVTQFGKPVTLSCSQTLNHNVMYWYQQKSSQAPKLLFHYYDKDFNNEADTPDNFQSRRPNTSFCFLDIRSPGLGDTAMYLCATSRDQQETQYFGPGTRLLVL.

The CDR3 here is CASSFSGTEAFF. In DNA, the CDR3 is TGTGCCAGCAGCTTCTCAGGCACTGAAGCTTTCTTT. The J gene is TRBJ1-1, the V gene TRBV7-2; unclear D gene. The V gene's germline CDR1 is SGHTA and CDR2 FQGNSA. The CDR3 extends over 12 amino acids. V shed 3 bases and J shed 4 bases, with 6 bases lying between them.

This chain uses TRBV3-1 (or the pseudogene TRBV3-2) with TRBJ2-7, with 9 positions matching TRBD2. The CDR3 has 15 amino acids. V shed 5 bases, J shed 2 bases, and the junction held 7 bases outside the gene matches. CDR1 LGHDT and CDR2 YNNKEL come from the germline V gene (reference sequence). The CDR3 spells CASSEKREETYEQYF. The CDR3 nucleotides are TGTGCCAGCAGCGAAAAGCGGGAGGAGACCTACGAGCAGTACTTC.

This chain uses TRBV24-1 with TRBJ2-3; 7 nucleotides line up with TRBD2. The germline gives CDR1 KGHDR, CDR2 SFDVKD. The V gene end was trimmed by 6 bases and the J gene end by 6 bases; junction bases not matched to a gene: 2. The CDR3 spans 12 residues. This CDR3 reads CATSREADTQYF. Written as DNA, the CDR3 is TGTGCCACCAGTCGGGAGGCCGATACGCAGTATTTT.

The chain links TRBV7-2 to TRBJ2-5; D gene ambiguous. Germline V lookup: CDR1 SGHTA, CDR2 FQGNSA. Trimming took 5 bases from V and 1 from J, leaving 8 bases between them. CDR3 length: 13 amino acids. CDR3 in amino acids: CASSRTFQETQYF. CDR3 DNA: TGTGCCAGCAGCCGGACGTTCCAAGAGACCCAGTACTTC. Using reference TRBV7-2 and TRBJ2-5 for the parts outside the CDR3, the full variable domain is GAGVSQSPSNKVTEKGKDVELRCDPISGHTALYWYRQSLGQGLEFLIYFQGNSAPDKSGLPSDRFSAERTGGSVSTLTIQRTQQEDSAVYLCASSRTFQETQYFGPGTRLLVL.

V gene TRBV10-1 combines with J gene TRBJ2-5; 15 bases fit TRBD2. The CDR3 loop spans 18 amino acids. Germline CDR1 reads WNHNN; CDR2 reads SYGVQD (reference sequence). The J segment lost 4 bases and the V segment lost 3 bases, leaving 9 bases of the junction unmatched. As DNA, the CDR3 is TGCGCCAGCAGTGACGGGACTAGCGGGAGGTTTGGCCCAGAGACCCAGTACTTC. Residues: CASSDGTSGRFGPETQYF.

This rearrangement joins TRBV5-1 to TRBJ2-5; no definite D call. Germline assignment: CDR1 SGHRS and CDR2 YFSETQ. V lost 9 bases and J lost 5, with 11 bases in between. The CDR3 is 11 residues long. This CDR3 is CAMNQGETQYF. The DNA of the CDR3 is TGCGCCATGAATCAAGGGGAGACCCAGTACTTC.

The V call is TRBV6-5, the J call TRBJ1-1; no clear D gene. The CDR3 is 14 residues long. The germline CDR1 and CDR2 sequences are MNHEY and SVGAGI. V lost 7 bases and J lost 8, with 20 bases in between. The CDR3 DNA reads as TGTGCCAGCACCTCCTTAGGCGGCAGCCCAGAAGCTTTCTTT. This codes for CASTSLGGSPEAFF.

The chain joins TRBV5-1 to TRBJ2-1; 9 positions match TRBD2. This CDR3 contains 15 residues. J was trimmed by 9 bases and V by 0 bases; bases with no gene match: 7. Germline V gene lookup returns CDR1 SGHRS and CDR2 YFSETQ. In DNA form, the CDR3 reads TGCGCCAGCAGCTTGGTGTTAGCGGGAGCGGGTGAGCAGTTCTTC. As protein: CASSLVLAGAGEQFF.

The V and J genes are TRBV6-2 or TRBV6-3 and TRBJ1-6; D gene ambiguous. The germline CDR1 and CDR2 sequences are MNHEY and SVGEGT. This CDR3 contains 15 residues. Trimming left V 5 bases short and J 9 bases short, with 17 bases between. CDR3 sequence: CASSRGEGVGSPLHF. CDR3 sequence (DNA): TGTGCCAGCAGTCGGGGAGAGGGAGTCGGTTCACCCCTCCACTTT.

The rearrangement joins TRBV18 to TRBJ1-6, with D possibly TRBD1 on 5 matching bases. Trimming pared 0 bases from V and 13 bases from J, leaving 16 bases between. Per germline, CDR1 KGHSH and CDR2 LQKENI. The CDR3 runs 15 residues. The CDR3 here is CASSPPGTQGSPLHF. The CDR3 nucleotides read TGTGCCAGCTCACCACCGGGGACCCAGGGATCCCCCCTCCACTTT.

The genes are TRBV30 and TRBJ2-2; D gene ambiguous. This CDR3 region has 17 residues. The V and J ends lost 0 bases and 1 base respectively, with 15 bases between them. Looked up from germline, CDR1 is GTSNPN and CDR2 is SVGIG (reference sequence). The CDR3 spells CAWSVLKVGRNTGELFF. The CDR3 coding sequence is TGTGCCTGGAGTGTACTAAAAGTCGGACGGAACACCGGGGAGCTGTTTTTT.

The chain recombines TRBV27 with TRBJ1-4; D remains unclear. CDR3 length: 14 residues. Between the trimmed V and J ends, which lost 2 bases and 8 bases, there was a span of 12 bases. From germline, CDR1 is MNHEY and CDR2 SMNVEV (reference sequence). The CDR3 DNA sequence: TGTGCCAGCAGTTTACGTAGAAATGGGGAAAAACTGTTTTTT. Protein product: CASSLRRNGEKLFF.

The J gene is TRBJ1-1, the V gene TRBV7-2; TRBD1 matches 7 bases. Trimming removed 5 bases from V and 7 bases from J; junction bases left unmatched: 10. Germline loops: CDR1 SGHTA, CDR2 FQGNSA. The CDR3 has 14 residues. The CDR3 nucleotides are TGTGCCAGCAGCCCCGACAGGGCGATTAGTGAAGCTTTCTTT. It is translated as CASSPDRAISEAFF.

This clone turned up a few times. CDR3 nucleotide sequence: TGTGCCACCGGGACAAGAGACTACGAGCAGTACTTC. This gives the protein CATGTRDYEQYF. This chain uses TRBV24-1 with TRBJ2-7; the D gene is possibly TRBD1 (6 bases). CDR1 and CDR2 (germline): KGHDR, SFDVKD. Trimming cost V 9 bases and J 3 bases, with 11 bases left between them. CDR3 length: 12 residues.